This entry concerns a single TCR beta chain. The entry originates in a study of CD8+ T cells in alopecia areata. Study-wide background: Tofacitinib was taken orally by treated patients, and the dose was 5 to 10 mg twice daily.

Punch biopsies of lesional scalp, plus peripheral blood, were taken from alopecia areata patients. CDR3 length equals 13 residues. The V end was cut by 3 bases, the J end by 3 bases, with 8 bases between. Germline V CDR1 and CDR2: MNHEY, SMNVEV (reference sequence). RNA extraction was followed by reverse transcription into cDNA, which acted as the sequencing template. TCRdb keeps only in-frame clones here, not all; method: immunoSEQ multiplex PCR. Of 150,000 or so clones listed, over 70% are singletons. The sample consisted of CD8+ T cells sorted from blood, taken at week 0. This chain links TRBV27 with TRBJ1-2, with a possible D match to TRBD1 (5 bases). This TCR was sampled from a human donor with alopecia areata. As DNA, the CDR3 is TGTGCCAGCAGTTTCGGACATGACTATGGCTACACCTTC. As protein: CASSFGHDYGYTF.